Listed here are 14 T cell receptor beta chains from one sample, sequenced in a study of memory CD4+ T cells and cytomegalovirus serostatus. The sort gate was single viable CD3+CD4+CD8-CD45RO+ cells for memory CD4+ T cells. Method: immunoSEQ multiplex PCR; TCRdb's copy keeps in-frame clones and lacks some. The sample holds 45,000 to 65,000 clones, approximately 78% seen once. Sequencing input: memory CD4+ T cells from blood. These receptors were collected from an adult in good health and CMV-seronegative.

The V and J genes are TRBV11-1 and TRBJ1-3, with D uncertain. The length of the CDR3 is 13 residues. The germline CDR1 and CDR2 sequences are SGHAT and FQDESV (reference sequence). V was clipped by 2 bases and J by 7 bases, with 9 bases between them. CDR3 sequence reads: CASSLTGWNTIYF. The CDR3, as DNA: TGTGCCAGCAGCTTAACGGGATGGAACACCATATATTTT.

This chain joins TRBV4-1 and TRBJ1-4; D unclear. This CDR3 comprises 19 residues. The germline gives CDR1 MGHRA, CDR2 YSYEKL. V gave up 2 bases and J gave up 4 bases, with 23 bases separating them. This chain's CDR3 is CASSQYDRVLEDLNEKLFF. The CDR3, as DNA: TGCGCCAGCAGCCAATACGACCGGGTCCTCGAGGACCTTAATGAAAAACTGTTTTTT.

The J gene is TRBJ2-5, the V gene TRBV29-1; D possibly uses TRBD1 or TRBD2 (6 bases each). The CDR3 sequence is 14 residues long. The germline V and J ends were trimmed by 5 bases and 6 bases, with 19 bases remaining between them. Per the germline V gene, CDR1 is SQVTM and CDR2 is ANQGSEA. The CDR3 DNA sequence: TGCAGCGTTTTGGGGGGCACAGGGAGAAAGACCCAGTACTTC. It codes for CSVLGGTGRKTQYF.

This chain connects TRBV7-2 to TRBJ1-2; D is unclear. V lost 1 base, J lost 8 bases, and 8 bases lay in between. CDR1 and CDR2 (germline): SGHTA, FQGNSA. The length of the CDR3 is 12 residues. The chain's CDR3 is CASSLEYGGYTF. The CDR3 nucleotides read TGTGCCAGCAGCTTAGAATATGGAGGCTACACCTTC. The whole variable domain, remainder taken from reference TRBV7-2 and TRBJ1-2, is GAGVSQSPSNKVTEKGKDVELRCDPISGHTALYWYRQSLGQGLEFLIYFQGNSAPDKSGLPSDRFSAERTGGSVSTLTIQRTQQEDSAVYLCASSLEYGGYTFGSGTRLTVV.

The chain recombines TRBV2 with TRBJ1-2; D gene unclear. The CDR3 contains 13 residues. With 7 bases removed from V and 8 bases from J, the gap between germline ends came to 17 bases. Germline V gene sequence: CDR1 SNHLY, CDR2 FYNNEI. CDR3 sequence reads: CASKGLGSSGYTF. The CDR3 DNA reads as TGTGCCAGCAAGGGCCTAGGTTCTTCGGGCTACACCTTC.

The V and J genes are TRBV11-2 and TRBJ2-1; D not certain. The CDR3 spans 16 residues. The germline V gene encodes CDR1 SGHAT and CDR2 FQNNGV. Trimming removed 2 bases from V and 5 bases from J, with 16 bases in between. CDR3 protein: CASSLRFTRPDNEQFF. For the CDR3, the DNA is TGTGCCAGCAGCTTAAGGTTTACCCGACCAGACAATGAGCAGTTCTTC.

J is TRBJ1-1 and V is TRBV4-3; 9 bases line up with TRBD1. Per germline, CDR1 LGHNA and CDR2 YSLEER. This CDR3 has 14 amino acids. Trimming removed 6 bases from V and 4 bases from J; junction bases left unmatched: 6. The CDR3 is CASRNGQGSTEAFF. CDR3 DNA sequence: TGCGCCAGCAGGAACGGACAGGGGAGCACTGAAGCTTTCTTT.

The CDR3 DNA reads TGTGCCTGGAAATCCAACAGGGCCTATGGCTACACCTTC. Amino acid sequence: CAWKSNRAYGYTF. V gene TRBV30 combines with J gene TRBJ1-2; a possible D gene is TRBD1 (6 bases). V was cut by 4 bases and J by 4 bases, with 13 bases left in between. This CDR3 spans 13 amino acids. Looked up from germline, CDR1 is GTSNPN and CDR2 is SVGIG (reference sequence).

This clone was detected only a few times. The rearrangement uses TRBV28 and TRBJ2-1; perhaps TRBD1 as D (6 bases). Germline assignment: CDR1 MDHEN and CDR2 SYDVKM. This CDR3 is built from 14 residues. Between the trimmed V and J ends, which lost 7 bases and 9 bases, there was a span of 19 bases. The CDR3 DNA follows: TGTGCCAGCACTCGGCAGGGGAAAGTGGGTGAGCAGTTCTTC. Translated, it gives CASTRQGKVGEQFF.

In DNA, the CDR3 is TGTGCCAGCAGTGGAATGACTAGCGGGGGTACCGAGACCCAGTACTTC. It specifies CASSGMTSGGTETQYF. The V call is TRBV6-1, the J call TRBJ2-5; 12 bases map to TRBD2. The CDR3 covers 16 residues. J gave up 5 bases and V 4 bases, and 8 bases lay outside the gene matches. Germline V CDR1 and CDR2: MNHNS, SASEGT.

This clone was counted a single time. This sequence joins TRBV10-3 and TRBJ2-3, with 7 positions matching TRBD2. Trimming at V came to 8 bases and at J to 4 bases, leaving 12 bases not matched to a gene. The CDR3 runs 15 residues. CDR1 is ENHRY, CDR2 SYGVKD, per germline. In DNA, the CDR3 is TGTGCCATCGGACCACAACGGGGAGGGGCAGATACGCAGTATTTT. This sequence encodes CAIGPQRGGADTQYF.

The V call is TRBV14, the J call TRBJ2-3; D uncertain. The CDR3 is made up of 12 amino acids. Germline CDR1 SGHDN, CDR2 FVKESK. Deletions cut 5 bases from V and 9 bases from J, with 12 bases between. For the CDR3, the DNA is TGTGCCAGCAGCGAAGCAAGGCGGACGCAGTATTTT. Amino acid sequence: CASSEARRTQYF.

The chain recombines TRBV6-5 with TRBJ1-2; possibly TRBD1 for D (5 bases). Germline V gene lookup returns CDR1 MNHEY and CDR2 SVGAGI. Trimming removed 4 bases from V and 7 bases from J, with 7 bases in between. This CDR3 contains 11 residues. The CDR3, as DNA: TGTGCCAGCAGTTCCAGGGTTGGCTACACCTTC. Protein product: CASSSRVGYTF.

In this sample, this clone turned up a few times. The rearrangement joins TRBV5-1 to TRBJ1-1; D call uncertain. Germline V gene lookup returns CDR1 SGHRS and CDR2 YFSETQ. The CDR3 is made up of 14 amino acids. The ends were cut back, 0 bases at V and 4 bases at J, with 10 bases in the middle. DNA of the CDR3: TGCGCCAGCAGCTTGGGCAGGTCAGGCACTGAAGCTTTCTTT. This sequence encodes CASSLGRSGTEAFF.